The T cell receptor beta chain described here comes from a study of cytomegalovirus exposure and HLA in healthy donors. With regard to this clone: This same CDR3 is encoded by further DNA sequences in the sample.

The CDR3 loop spans 15 amino acids. Looked up from germline, CDR1 is SNHLY and CDR2 is FYNNEI. Trimming removed 6 bases from V and 3 bases from J; junction bases left unmatched: 5. A multiplex PCR was run with 60 Vbeta primers and 13 Jbeta primers. TCRdb's table, derived via immunoSEQ multiplex PCR, lists solely in-frame clones and lacks some. The table has around 130,000 clones, around 81% seen once. The sequenced sample was PBMCs. The receptor comes from a woman in her 40s in good health and CMV-seronegative. V is TRBV2 and J is TRBJ2-1; 10 bases are shared with TRBD1. The CDR3 bases are TGTGCCAGCAGACCGGGACAGGGGATCTACAATGAGCAGTTCTTC. It translates to CASRPGQGIYNEQFF.